These 24 T cell receptor beta chains came from one sample sequenced in a study of memory CD4+ T cells and cytomegalovirus serostatus. TCRdb's copy holds only in-frame clones and misses some; the assay was immunoSEQ multiplex PCR. The sample lists 50,000 to 55,000 clones, 78% occurring once. The sort gate was single viable CD3+CD4+CD8-CD45RO+ cells for memory CD4+ T cells. The specimen was memory CD4+ T cells from blood. Receptor source: an adult in good health and CMV-seronegative.

This clone was seen a handful of times. The chain uses TRBV6-5 and TRBJ2-6; D is undetermined. Per the germline V gene, CDR1 is MNHEY and CDR2 is SVGAGI. The V and J ends lost 7 bases and 2 bases respectively, with 0 bases between them. This CDR3 contains 11 residues. Written as DNA, the CDR3 is TGTGCCAGCACTGGGGCCAACGTCCTGACTTTC. Its protein is CASTGANVLTF.

This clone was detected only a few times. The rearrangement uses TRBV29-1 and TRBJ1-1; TRBD1 matches at 7 bases. CDR3 length equals 15 residues. CDR1 and CDR2 from the germline V gene are SQVTM and ANQGSEA. V lost 6 bases, J lost 0 bases, and 10 bases stayed unmatched. The CDR3 loop is CSVHGQGGMNTEAFF. In nucleotides, the CDR3 is TGCAGCGTCCACGGGCAGGGGGGGATGAACACTGAAGCTTTCTTT.

This chain connects TRBV7-3 to TRBJ2-3; 9 nucleotides match TRBD2. This CDR3 region has 15 residues. Germline V lookup: CDR1 SGHTA, CDR2 FQGTGA. V was pared by 5 bases and J by 1 base, with 4 bases of the junction left unmatched. The CDR3, as DNA: TGTGCCAGCAGCATTAGCGGGGGTGGCACAGATACGCAGTATTTT. As protein: CASSISGGGTDTQYF.

The J gene is TRBJ1-2, the V gene TRBV5-4; D remains unclear. Trimming stripped 4 bases from V and 2 bases from J, with 9 bases between. The CDR3 is made up of 13 amino acids. Germline CDR1 and CDR2: SGHNT and YYREEE (reference sequence). CDR3 loop: CASSPDGNYGYTF. In DNA form, the CDR3 reads TGTGCCAGCAGCCCCGACGGGAACTATGGCTACACCTTC.

The chain carries TRBV7-7 and TRBJ1-4; D gene ambiguous. Germline CDR1 is SSHAT and CDR2 is FNYEAQ (reference sequence). The CDR3 covers 16 residues. V was pared by 3 bases and J by 1 base, with 12 bases between. Here the CDR3 DNA reads TGTGCCAGCAGCTTGGGGATAGGTGAAACTAATGAAAAACTGTTTTTT. The encoded protein is CASSLGIGETNEKLFF.

The chain has TRBV7-8 and TRBJ2-7, with TRBD1 as a possible D gene (5 bases). The CDR3 length is 14 residues. CDR1 and CDR2 from the germline V gene are SGHVS and FQNEAQ. V was pared by 2 bases and J by 2 bases, with 10 bases between. CDR3: CASSLTWGPYEQYF. Written as DNA, the CDR3 is TGTGCCAGCAGCTTAACGTGGGGCCCCTACGAGCAGTACTTC.

This rearrangement joins TRBV6-5 to TRBJ2-5; weak D call: TRBD2 (6 bases). Per germline, CDR1 MNHEY and CDR2 SVGAGI. There are 14 residues in the CDR3. V was pared by 6 bases and J by 2 bases, with 13 bases between. CDR3 amino acids: CASSPGVLQETQYF. CDR3 in DNA: TGTGCCAGCAGCCCGGGGGTACTTCAAGAGACCCAGTACTTC.

The rearrangement links TRBV5-1 to TRBJ1-6, with D possibly matching TRBD1 (5 bases). Germline V gene sequence: CDR1 SGHRS, CDR2 YFSETQ. CDR3 length equals 15 residues. The ends were cut back, 0 bases at V and 9 bases at J, with 13 bases in the middle. This CDR3 reads CASSLAERGRSPLHF. The CDR3 bases are TGCGCCAGCAGCTTGGCCGAAAGGGGCCGTTCACCCCTCCACTTT.

This clone showed up just a few times. The CDR3 DNA follows: TGTGCCAGCACCTCAGAGAAGAACACTGAAGCTTTCTTT. This gives the protein CASTSEKNTEAFF. The chain couples TRBV6-5 to TRBJ1-1; D is uncertain. Looked up from germline, CDR1 is MNHEY and CDR2 is SVGAGI. V lost 7 bases to trimming and J lost 1 base, with 10 bases between them. The CDR3 spans 13 residues.

The rearrangement joins TRBV10-3 to TRBJ1-2, with D uncertain. This CDR3 region has 13 residues. Germline lookup yields CDR1 ENHRY and CDR2 SYGVKD. Trimming shortened V by 9 bases and J by 3 bases, and 14 bases separated the two germline ends. Here the CDR3 DNA reads TGTGCCATGAGGGCGGGTTCTGACTATGGCTACACCTTC. Translated, it gives CAMRAGSDYGYTF.

The V gene is TRBV2, the J gene TRBJ1-1, with TRBD1 matching over 7 bases. J gave up 0 bases and V 9 bases, and 13 bases lay outside the gene matches. Germline CDR1 and CDR2: SNHLY and FYNNEI. CDR3 length: 16 amino acids. The CDR3, as DNA: TGTGCCAGGCAGTTTTTGGGGGGACAGATGAACACTGAAGCTTTCTTT. Translation gives CARQFLGGQMNTEAFF.

The genes are TRBV12-5 and TRBJ1-5; maybe TRBD1 (5 bases). From germline, CDR1 is LGHNT and CDR2 FRNRAP. The CDR3 is made up of 12 amino acids. The V end was cut by 2 bases, the J end by 15 bases, with 14 bases between. Here the CDR3 DNA reads TGTGCTAGTGGTTTGAGCAGGGAAGCACTGCATTTT. Protein: CASGLSREALHF.

V is TRBV2 and J is TRBJ1-5; D remains unclear. The ends were cut back, 7 bases at V and 0 bases at J, with 13 bases in the middle. The CDR3 totals 15 residues. Germline lookup yields CDR1 SNHLY and CDR2 FYNNEI. The CDR3 bases are TGTGCCAGCACAGGTTCGGTATATAGCAATCAGCCCCAGCATTTT. It codes for CASTGSVYSNQPQHF.

This clone has a handful of counts. This chain links TRBV6-6 with TRBJ2-7; unclear D gene. Germline V gives CDR1 MNHNY, CDR2 SVGAGI (reference sequence). Trimming took 7 bases from V and 4 from J, leaving 17 bases between them. The CDR3 extends over 14 amino acids. As DNA, the CDR3 is TGTGCCAGCATGGAGACCCAAGCGATTTACGAGCAGTACTTC. Translation: CASMETQAIYEQYF.

The chain is built from TRBV5-3 and TRBJ1-5, with no clear D. TRBV5-3 is annotated as an ORF whose role is uncertain. This CDR3 comprises 14 residues. V dropped 0 bases and J dropped 4 bases, with 8 bases sitting between them. The CDR3 sequence is CARSLAGLNQPQHF. The CDR3, as DNA: TGTGCCAGAAGCTTGGCTGGTTTAAATCAGCCCCAGCATTTT.

The J gene is TRBJ2-5, the V gene TRBV7-6; D gene ambiguous. V was trimmed by 1 base and J by 2 bases, leaving 11 bases between them. The CDR3 spans 15 residues. Germline V gene lookup returns CDR1 SGHVS and CDR2 FNYEAQ. CDR3 sequence: CASSLVGAEQETQYF. In DNA form, the CDR3 reads TGTGCCAGCAGCTTAGTAGGTGCAGAGCAAGAGACCCAGTACTTC.

CDR3 sequence (DNA): TGTGCCAGCTTTACCGGAGTGAGCTGGGGGGGTGGCTACACCTTC. Translated: CASFTGVSWGGGYTF. The chain has TRBV6-6 and TRBJ1-2; a weak D match, TRBD1 (5 bases). In germline, CDR1 is MNHNY, CDR2 SVGAGI (reference sequence). The CDR3 spans 15 residues. Trimming took 8 bases from V and 7 from J, leaving 23 bases between them.

V is TRBV27 and J is TRBJ1-5, with a weak D call TRBD1 (6 bases). V lost 3 bases to trimming and J lost 7 bases, with 13 bases between them. The CDR3 is 14 residues long. From germline, CDR1 is MNHEY and CDR2 SMNVEV (reference sequence). The CDR3 nucleotides read TGTGCCAGCAGTTTCAGGGGCGAGGGACAGCCCCAGCATTTT. Translation gives CASSFRGEGQPQHF.

The chain is built from TRBV30 and TRBJ1-4; the D gene is possibly TRBD1 (6 bases). Per germline, CDR1 GTSNPN and CDR2 SVGIG (reference sequence). V lost 1 base and J 5 bases, leaving 14 bases between the germline ends. The CDR3 spans 15 residues. CDR3 residues: CAWSERGIKNEKLFF. The CDR3 DNA sequence: TGTGCCTGGAGTGAAAGGGGGATTAAGAATGAAAAACTGTTTTTT.

The CDR3 sequence: CASSARPGRGDPNIQYF. CDR3 sequence (DNA): TGTGCCAGCAGCGCCCGACCGGGGCGGGGGGACCCAAACATTCAGTACTTC. The chain has TRBV9 and TRBJ2-4; TRBD2 matches at 8 bases. There are 17 residues in the CDR3. V gave up 3 bases and J gave up 6 bases; unmatched junction bases: 14. Germline V gene data show CDR1 as SGDLS and CDR2 as YYNGEE. Filled out from reference TRBV9 and TRBJ2-4, the complete variable domain reads DSGVTQTPKHLITATGQRVTLRCSPRSGDLSVYWYQQSLDQGLQFLIQYYNGEERAKGNILERFSAQQFPDLHSELNLSSLELGDSALYFCASSARPGRGDPNIQYFGAGTRLSVL.

The chain is built from TRBV28 and TRBJ2-2; D ambiguous. The germline CDR1 and CDR2 sequences are MDHEN and SYDVKM. The V gene lost 5 bases and the J gene lost 3 bases, with 7 bases spanning the gap. This CDR3 is built from 13 residues. Here the CDR3 reads CASSLGYTGELFF. The CDR3 DNA follows: TGTGCCAGCAGTCTCGGGTACACCGGGGAGCTGTTTTTT. The variable domain in full, completed from reference TRBV28 and TRBJ2-2, reads DVKVTQSSRYLVKRTGEKVFLECVQDMDHENMFWYRQDPGLGLRLIYFSYDVKMKEKGDIPEGYSVSREKKERFSLILESASTNQTSMYLCASSLGYTGELFFGEGSRLTVL.

The chain combines TRBV4-3 with TRBJ1-2; D is unresolved. The CDR3 has 14 residues. CDR1 and CDR2 (germline): LGHNA, YSLEER. V was shortened by 1 base and J by 4 bases, with 10 bases between the two germline ends. The CDR3 is CASSQGRRSYGYTF. CDR3 nucleotide sequence: TGCGCCAGCAGCCAAGGTCGGAGGTCCTATGGCTACACCTTC.

The gene calls are TRBV5-1 and TRBJ1-1, with a weak D call TRBD1 (6 bases). This CDR3 contains 14 residues. The ends were cut back, 1 base at V and 2 bases at J, with 9 bases in the middle. The germline V gene encodes CDR1 SGHRS and CDR2 YFSETQ. The CDR3 bases are TGCGCCAGCAGCTTGCTGGGGGCTAACACTGAAGCTTTCTTT. Translated: CASSLLGANTEAFF.

The V call is TRBV29-1, the J call TRBJ2-5, with 10 bases fitting TRBD2. The J call is doubtful: the DNA matches TRBJ2-7 better. Looked up from germline, CDR1 is SQVTM and CDR2 is ANQGSEA. The CDR3 extends over 14 amino acids. CDR3 region: CSVGSSGSRYEQYF. As DNA, the CDR3 is TGCAGCGTTGGGTCTAGCGGGAGTAGGTACGAGCAGTACTTC.